The 19 T cell receptor beta chains presented below share a single source sample, sequenced in a study of cytomegalovirus exposure and HLA in healthy donors. The PCR made use of 60 Vbeta and 13 Jbeta primers. Assay used: immunoSEQ multiplex PCR; TCRdb lists only in-frame clones, some missing. The sample has 180,000 or so clones; around 78% are singletons. Sequencing was carried out using PBMCs. The receptors here all came from a man between 18 and 35 years old in good health and CMV-seronegative.

A single count supports this clone. V and J are TRBV29-1 and TRBJ2-2, with D possibly TRBD2 on 5 matching bases. There are 12 residues in the CDR3. V lost 1 base and J 8 bases, leaving 8 bases between the germline ends. From germline, CDR1 is SQVTM and CDR2 ANQGSEA. The CDR3 protein is CSVEGGGGELFF. DNA of the CDR3: TGCAGCGTTGAAGGAGGAGGAGGGGAGCTGTTTTTT.

The rearrangement joins TRBV5-1 to TRBJ2-7; 9 positions agree with TRBD2. With V trimmed by 4 bases and J by 2 bases, 10 bases remained unmatched. Germline V gene sequence: CDR1 SGHRS, CDR2 YFSETQ. The CDR3 runs 16 residues. CDR3 DNA: TGCGCCAGCAGCCCGGTGGGGCGGGAGGGTACCTACGAGCAGTACTTC. Protein: CASSPVGREGTYEQYF.

This clone was counted a single time. This chain uses TRBV27 with TRBJ1-2, with a weak D call TRBD1 (5 bases). The germline CDR1 and CDR2 sequences are MNHEY and SMNVEV (reference sequence). The V and J ends lost 6 bases and 4 bases respectively, with 18 bases between them. CDR3 length: 15 residues. CDR3: CASRGGREGLYGYTF. The CDR3 nucleotides read TGTGCCAGCAGGGGGGGGAGGGAGGGGCTCTATGGCTACACCTTC.

The rearrangement links TRBV6-1 to TRBJ2-7, with D possibly matching TRBD1 (5 bases). Between the trimmed V and J ends, which lost 1 base and 12 bases, there was a span of 10 bases. CDR1 and CDR2 from the germline V gene are MNHNS and SASEGT. This CDR3 comprises 11 residues. The CDR3 DNA follows: TGTGCCAGCAGTGAAGGCCCCCAGGGGTACTTC. It yields the protein CASSEGPQGYF.

The rearrangement uses TRBV28 and TRBJ1-2; TRBD1 is a possible D gene (6 bases). The germline V gene encodes CDR1 MDHEN and CDR2 SYDVKM. The CDR3 has 16 residues. The ends were cut back, 5 bases at V and 2 bases at J, with 18 bases in the middle. Here the CDR3 reads CASSPAPGGGNYGYTF. The CDR3 DNA follows: TGTGCCAGCAGTCCCGCTCCGGGGGGCGGGAACTATGGCTACACCTTC.

V gene TRBV5-1 combines with J gene TRBJ2-7, with 7 positions matching TRBD2. Per germline, CDR1 SGHRS and CDR2 YFSETQ. J gave up 6 bases and V 3 bases, and 6 bases lay outside the gene matches. CDR3 size: 13 residues. The DNA for the CDR3 is TGCGCCAGCAGCTGGACTAGTCCGGGCGAGCAGTACTTC. Translating it yields CASSWTSPGEQYF.

The rearrangement uses TRBV28 and TRBJ2-7; 9 positions match TRBD1. Germline CDR1 is MDHEN and CDR2 is SYDVKM. The length of the CDR3 is 16 residues. V lost 5 bases and J lost 2; bases outside the gene matches: 10. The CDR3 spells CASSPSRQGVPYEQYF. The CDR3 nucleotides are TGTGCCAGCAGTCCTTCCCGACAGGGGGTCCCCTACGAGCAGTACTTC.

The chain links TRBV6-1 to TRBJ2-1; 8 bases are a match to TRBD1. In germline, CDR1 is MNHNS, CDR2 SASEGT. V lost 6 bases and J lost 7; bases outside the gene matches: 5. CDR3 length: 13 residues. This CDR3 is CASRHGQGNEQFF. The CDR3 coding sequence is TGTGCCAGCAGGCATGGACAGGGAAATGAGCAGTTCTTC.

The chain employs TRBV7-9 and TRBJ1-6; TRBD1 is a possible D gene (6 bases). Trimming removed 4 bases from V and 9 bases from J, with 16 bases in between. Germline CDR1 reads SEHNR; CDR2 reads FQNEAQ (reference sequence). CDR3 length: 15 residues. CDR3 nucleotide sequence: TGTGCCAGCAGCTCTGGACAGTTAGGCGGTTCACCCCTCCACTTT. Protein product: CASSSGQLGGSPLHF.

This clone was observed a few times. V and J are TRBV6-1 and TRBJ1-5, with D possibly matching TRBD1 (5 bases). With 1 base removed from V and 3 bases from J, the gap between germline ends came to 10 bases. The CDR3 runs to 15 residues. CDR1 and CDR2 (germline): MNHNS, SASEGT. The chain's CDR3 is CASSEVGALNQPQHF. Here the CDR3 DNA reads TGTGCCAGCAGTGAAGTAGGGGCACTCAATCAGCCCCAGCATTTT.

For this clone: The junction does not match germline at one end; this may be a read error. This chain connects TRBV7-9 to TRBJ2-7; 7 bases map to TRBD2. This CDR3 is 14 amino acids long. The germline V gene encodes CDR1 SEHNR and CDR2 FQNEAQ (reference sequence). CDR3 loop: CSSSRIGGGGEQYF. The DNA of the CDR3 is TGTTCCAGCAGCCGTATTGGCGGGGGTGGCGAGCAGTACTTC.

The V gene is TRBV7-9, the J gene TRBJ2-1, with 8 positions matching TRBD2. The CDR3 consists of 16 residues. Germline CDR1 and CDR2: SEHNR and FQNEAQ (reference sequence). Losses at the gene ends were 6 bases for V and 5 bases for J; bases not matched to a gene: 12. The CDR3 sequence: CASSVGGGRSNNEQFF. The CDR3 DNA reads TGTGCCAGCAGTGTCGGGGGGGGCCGATCGAACAATGAGCAGTTCTTC.

The genes are TRBV9 and TRBJ1-4; D is uncertain. Trimming pared 2 bases from V and 5 bases from J, leaving 7 bases between. CDR1 and CDR2 (germline): SGDLS, YYNGEE. The CDR3 extends over 13 amino acids. The CDR3 loop is CASSVLPNEKLFF. CDR3 sequence (DNA): TGTGCCAGCAGCGTTCTTCCCAATGAAAAACTGTTTTTT.

This chain connects TRBV4-1 to TRBJ1-2; 9 bases are shared with TRBD1. The V segment lost 3 bases and the J segment 4 bases; nucleotides outside the gene matches: 0. Looked up from germline, CDR1 is MGHRA and CDR2 is YSYEKL. The CDR3 length is 13 residues. Here the CDR3 DNA reads TGCGCCAGCAGCCAGACAGGGGGCTATGGCTACACCTTC. Encoded protein: CASSQTGGYGYTF.

This clone has just a few counts. The V and J genes are TRBV25-1 and TRBJ1-1; perhaps TRBD1 as D (5 bases). V gave up 8 bases and J gave up 1 base, with 11 bases separating them. The CDR3 has 13 amino acids. Germline V lookup: CDR1 MGHDK, CDR2 SYGVNS. The CDR3, as DNA: TGTGCCAGCCAGATAACAGGGAACACTGAAGCTTTCTTT. Encoded protein: CASQITGNTEAFF.

J is TRBJ2-7 and V is TRBV29-1; 8 nucleotides match TRBD2. With V trimmed by 7 bases and J by 0 bases, 5 bases remained unmatched. CDR1 and CDR2 from the germline V gene are SQVTM and ANQGSEA. The CDR3 runs 13 residues. In DNA, the CDR3 is TGCAGCGCCGGGGGGGGTAACTCCTACGAGCAGTACTTC. This gives the protein CSAGGGNSYEQYF.

The chain joins TRBV28 to TRBJ2-3; TRBD2 matches 9 bases. The junction had 6 bases not matched to a gene; V was cut back by 7 bases and J by 4 bases. The CDR3 has 14 amino acids. Germline CDR1 MDHEN, CDR2 SYDVKM. This CDR3 is CASKRTSAPDTQYF. Here the CDR3 DNA reads TGTGCCAGCAAGAGGACTAGCGCTCCAGATACGCAGTATTTT. Full variable domain (missing parts from reference TRBV28 and TRBJ2-3): DVKVTQSSRYLVKRTGEKVFLECVQDMDHENMFWYRQDPGLGLRLIYFSYDVKMKEKGDIPEGYSVSREKKERFSLILESASTNQTSMYLCASKRTSAPDTQYFGPGTRLTVL.

This chain connects TRBV5-1 to TRBJ1-5; the D is unclear. This CDR3 is 13 amino acids long. Trimming took off 3 bases at V and 4 bases at J, with 8 bases between the two ends. The germline gives CDR1 SGHRS, CDR2 YFSETQ. CDR3 region: CASSSDPNQPQHF. For the CDR3, the DNA is TGCGCCAGCAGCTCAGATCCAAATCAGCCCCAGCATTTT. Supplemented by reference TRBV5-1 and TRBJ1-5, the full variable domain reads KAGVTQTPRYLIKTRGQQVTLSCSPISGHRSVSWYQQTPGQGLQFLFEYFSETQRNKGNFPGRFSGRQFSNSRSEMNVSTLELGDSALYLCASSSDPNQPQHFGDGTRLSIL.

The genes are TRBV6-1 and TRBJ1-6, with 7 bases matching TRBD1. The CDR3 consists of 15 residues. Germline CDR1 MNHNS, CDR2 SASEGT. Trimming took 6 bases from V and 7 from J; bases not matched to a gene: 9. The CDR3 nucleotides read TGTGCCAGCAGGCTAGGGGGCGCGGGAAATTCACCCCTCCACTTT. Amino acids: CASRLGGAGNSPLHF.